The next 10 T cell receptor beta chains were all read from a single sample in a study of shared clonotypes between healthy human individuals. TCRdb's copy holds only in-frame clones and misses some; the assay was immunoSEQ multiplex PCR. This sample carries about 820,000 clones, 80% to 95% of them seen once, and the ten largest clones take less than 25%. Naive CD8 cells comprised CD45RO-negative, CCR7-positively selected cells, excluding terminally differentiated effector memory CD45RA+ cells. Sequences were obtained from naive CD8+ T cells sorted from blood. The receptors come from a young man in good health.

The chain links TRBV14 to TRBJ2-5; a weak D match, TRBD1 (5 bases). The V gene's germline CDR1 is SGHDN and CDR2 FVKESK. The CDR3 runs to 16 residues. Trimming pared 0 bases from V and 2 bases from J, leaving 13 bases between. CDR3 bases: TGTGCCAGCAGCCAAGATATTACAGGACAACAAGAGACCCAGTACTTC. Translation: CASSQDITGQQETQYF.

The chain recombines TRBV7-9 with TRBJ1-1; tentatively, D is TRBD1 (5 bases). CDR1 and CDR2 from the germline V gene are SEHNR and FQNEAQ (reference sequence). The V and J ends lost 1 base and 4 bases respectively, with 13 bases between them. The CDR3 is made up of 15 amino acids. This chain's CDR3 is CASSLGFNGGTEAFF. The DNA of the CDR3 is TGTGCCAGCAGCTTAGGTTTTAATGGGGGCACTGAAGCTTTCTTT.

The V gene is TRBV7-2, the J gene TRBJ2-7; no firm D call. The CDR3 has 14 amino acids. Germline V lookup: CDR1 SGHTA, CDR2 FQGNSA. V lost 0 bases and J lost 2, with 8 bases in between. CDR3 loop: CASSLAHGTYEQYF. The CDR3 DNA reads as TGTGCCAGCAGCTTAGCGCACGGAACCTACGAGCAGTACTTC.

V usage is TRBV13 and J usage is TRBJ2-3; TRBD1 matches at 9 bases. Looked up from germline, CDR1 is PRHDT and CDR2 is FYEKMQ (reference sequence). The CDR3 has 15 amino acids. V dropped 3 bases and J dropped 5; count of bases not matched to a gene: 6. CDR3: CASSFVDRGGDTQYF. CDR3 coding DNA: TGTGCCAGCAGCTTCGTGGACAGGGGTGGAGATACGCAGTATTTT.

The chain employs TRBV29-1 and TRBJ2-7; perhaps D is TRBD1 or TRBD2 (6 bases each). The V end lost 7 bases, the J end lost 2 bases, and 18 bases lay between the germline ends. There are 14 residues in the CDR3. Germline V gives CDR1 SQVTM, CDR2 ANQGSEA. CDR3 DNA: TGCAGCGCCGTCACAGGGAGGTCGGCCTACGAGCAGTACTTC. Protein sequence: CSAVTGRSAYEQYF.

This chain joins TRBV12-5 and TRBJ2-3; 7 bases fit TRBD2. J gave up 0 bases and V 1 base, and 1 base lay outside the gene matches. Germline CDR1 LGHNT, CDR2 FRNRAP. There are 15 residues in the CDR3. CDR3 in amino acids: CASGLGDYSTDTQYF. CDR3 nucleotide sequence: TGTGCTAGTGGTTTGGGGGACTATAGCACAGATACGCAGTATTTT.

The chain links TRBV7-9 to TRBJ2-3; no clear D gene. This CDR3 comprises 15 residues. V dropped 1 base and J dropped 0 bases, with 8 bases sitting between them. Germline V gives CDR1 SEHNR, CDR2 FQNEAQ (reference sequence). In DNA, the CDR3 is TGTGCCAGCAGCTTAGTAACGTCTAGCACAGATACGCAGTATTTT. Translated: CASSLVTSSTDTQYF.

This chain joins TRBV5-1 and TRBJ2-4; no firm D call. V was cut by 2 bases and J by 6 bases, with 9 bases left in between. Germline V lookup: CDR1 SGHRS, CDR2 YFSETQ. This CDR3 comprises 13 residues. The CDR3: CASSLQESNIQYF. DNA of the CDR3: TGCGCCAGCAGCTTACAAGAGTCAAACATTCAGTACTTC.

Here the CDR3 reads CASSLEVYGELFF. The CDR3 DNA sequence: TGTGCCAGCAGCTTAGAGGTTTACGGGGAGCTGTTTTTT. V usage is TRBV7-9 and J usage is TRBJ2-2; D gene ambiguous. There are 13 residues in the CDR3. CDR1 and CDR2 from the germline V gene are SEHNR and FQNEAQ (reference sequence). The ends were cut back, 1 base at V and 7 bases at J, with 7 bases in the middle.

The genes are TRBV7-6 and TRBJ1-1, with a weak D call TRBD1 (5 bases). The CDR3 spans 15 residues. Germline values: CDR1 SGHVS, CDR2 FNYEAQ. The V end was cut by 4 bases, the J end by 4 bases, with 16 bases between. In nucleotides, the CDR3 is TGTGCCAGCAGCTCAACCACAGGTGCATTCACTGAAGCTTTCTTT. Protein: CASSSTTGAFTEAFF.